This T cell receptor (beta chain) emerged from a study of PD-1 blockade in classical Hodgkin lymphoma. Study-wide results and limits: By C4D1, diversity of CD4+ TCRs had risen significantly, whereas that of CD8+ TCRs had not.

Each patient relapsed following autologous stem cell transplantation, and prior brentuximab vedotin exposure differed. Data came from immunoSEQ multiplex PCR; TCRdb stores just in-frame clones and leaves some out. This sample has approximately 41,000 clones, with about 77% found just once. V was clipped by 5 bases and J by 7 bases, with 11 bases between them. The germline CDR1 and CDR2 sequences are SEHNR and FQNEAQ (reference sequence). CDR3 size: 12 residues. This clone is labeled medium-sized (0.01 to 0.1%). The antigen remains unidentified. The TCR sequence derives from a human donor with classical Hodgkin lymphoma. The gene calls are TRBV7-9 and TRBJ1-2; D not resolved. The sequencing used peripheral blood mononuclear cells (PBMCs), collected at baseline. CDR3 bases: TGTGCCAGCAGCCTCGGGGTTCTTGGCTACACCTTC. Amino acid sequence: CASSLGVLGYTF. The complete variable domain, with remaining parts taken from reference TRBV7-9 and TRBJ1-2, reads DTGVSQNPRHKITKRGQNVTFRCDPISEHNRLYWYRQTLGQGPEFLTYFQNEAQLEKSRLLSDRFSAERPKGSFSTLEIQRTEQGDSAMYLCASSLGVLGYTFGSGTRLTVV.